The 27 T cell receptor beta chains below were found in one sample sequenced in a study of T-cell memory formation after mild COVID-19. TCRdb itself ran the 5' RACE reads through MiXCR, one entry per CDR3 protein. This repertoire shows fewer than 350,000 distinct CDR3 sequences, over 15% found once; its top ten account for more than 20%. Sequencing was done on a sample of PBMCs or a T cell subset sorted from them (not recorded which). The source of these receptors is a man aged 18 to 29 who had mild COVID-19 (a few samples of this study predate the infection). Cell type and time point are not known.

This clonotype was found a few times. This chain connects TRBV6-5 to TRBJ2-3; perhaps TRBD1 as D (7 bases). The ends were cut back, 6 bases at V and 6 bases at J, with 19 bases in the middle. Germline V gene sequence: CDR1 MNHEY, CDR2 SVGAGI. This CDR3 contains 15 residues. CDR3 region: CASSPQGGLSDTQYF. The CDR3 nucleotides read TGTGCCAGCAGCCCCCAGGGGGGCCTGTCGGATACGCAGTATTTT.

The chain has TRBV6-2 or TRBV6-3 and TRBJ1-2; TRBD1 matches 10 bases. This CDR3 spans 18 amino acids. J was trimmed by 1 base and V by 6 bases; bases with no gene match: 14. Germline CDR1 is MNHEY and CDR2 is SVGEGT. CDR3 DNA: TGTGCCAGCAGGCTACAGGCGACAGGGGGCCGAGTTAACTATGGCTACACCTTC. The encoded protein is CASRLQATGGRVNYGYTF.

There are many counts of this clonotype. This sequence joins TRBV24-1 and TRBJ2-5; the match to TRBD1 covers 8 bases. Trimming took 5 bases from V and 7 from J; bases not matched to a gene: 5. The CDR3 is 13 amino acids. The germline gives CDR1 KGHDR, CDR2 SFDVKD. CDR3 bases: TGTGCCACCAGTGCCTCTGACAGGGGGACCCAGTACTTC. It codes for CATSASDRGTQYF.

This clonotype was seen a few times. The chain carries TRBV4-2 and TRBJ2-2; D may be TRBD1 or TRBD2 (5 bases each). This CDR3 has 15 residues. Trimming removed 6 bases at V and 0 bases at J, with 11 bases between. Germline CDR1 is LGHNA and CDR2 is YNFKEQ. The CDR3, as DNA: TGTGCCAGCAGAACCGGGACGGCGAACACCGGGGAGCTGTTTTTT. Translation gives CASRTGTANTGELFF.

This clonotype was counted between two and nine times. This sequence joins TRBV10-3 and TRBJ2-1, with TRBD1 identical over 8 bases. CDR1 is ENHRY and CDR2 is SYGVKD in the germline V gene. The CDR3 length is 12 residues. Trimming cost V 10 bases and J 8 bases; bases outside gene matches: 7. CDR3 DNA sequence: TGTGCCACCCAAGGACAGGGCGATGAGCAGTTCTTC. Encoded protein: CATQGQGDEQFF.

This clonotype was detected only a few times. The rearrangement uses TRBV10-3 and TRBJ2-1, with a tentative D call TRBD2 (6 bases). Trimming removed 3 bases from V and 7 bases from J, with 16 bases in between. This CDR3 spans 15 amino acids. Per the germline V gene, CDR1 is ENHRY and CDR2 is SYGVKD. CDR3: CAISDLASGFNEQFF. CDR3 coding DNA: TGTGCCATCAGTGATCTTGCCAGCGGGTTTAATGAGCAGTTCTTC.

This clonotype turned up a few times. This chain joins TRBV7-9 and TRBJ1-4; D gene uncertain. The V gene lost 5 bases and the J gene lost 3 bases, with 13 bases spanning the gap. Looked up from germline, CDR1 is SEHNR and CDR2 is FQNEAQ (reference sequence). The CDR3 runs to 15 residues. The DNA of the CDR3 is TGTGCCAGCAGCCGAGCGGGGAGGTCTAATGAAAAACTGTTTTTT. Amino acid sequence: CASSRAGRSNEKLFF.

CDR3 region: CASSLLLYEQYF. The CDR3 coding sequence is TGTGCCAGCAGCTTACTCCTCTACGAGCAGTACTTC. V usage is TRBV7-8 and J usage is TRBJ2-7; D unclear. This CDR3 contains 12 residues. V dropped 2 bases and J dropped 3 bases, with 5 bases sitting between them. Germline loops: CDR1 SGHVS, CDR2 FQNEAQ.

There are a few counts of this clonotype. The genes are TRBV4-3 and TRBJ1-5; D remains unclear. Trimming removed 0 bases from V and 6 bases from J, with 6 bases in between. CDR1 is LGHNA, CDR2 YSLEER, per germline. The CDR3 sequence is 13 residues long. The CDR3 protein is CASSQDSAQPQHF. CDR3 sequence (DNA): TGCGCCAGCAGCCAAGATTCTGCTCAGCCCCAGCATTTT.

This clonotype occurred a few times. The gene calls are TRBV19 and TRBJ2-1; 9 bases line up with TRBD2. Germline lookup yields CDR1 LNHDA and CDR2 SQIVND (reference sequence). The CDR3 totals 17 residues. After removal of 1 base from V and 3 bases from J, the junction contained 7 bases not matched to a gene. CDR3 nucleotide sequence: TGTGCCAGTAGTATAGTGGCTAGCGGGATCATCTACAATGAGCAGTTCTTC. As protein: CASSIVASGIIYNEQFF.

This clonotype came up many times. V usage is TRBV15 and J usage is TRBJ2-7; D is uncertain. Trimming removed 4 bases from V and 2 bases from J, with 9 bases in between. This CDR3 has 13 residues. The V gene's germline CDR1 is LNHNV and CDR2 YYDKDF (reference sequence). The CDR3 DNA reads as TGTGCCACCAGCACGGGCTTGGCCTACGAGCAGTACGTC. It specifies CATSTGLAYEQYV.

The chain employs TRBV7-2 and TRBJ1-2, with 12 bases identical to TRBD1. The CDR3 runs to 15 residues. The V gene's germline CDR1 is SGHTA and CDR2 FQGNSA. J lost 3 bases, V lost 11 bases, and 10 bases had no gene match. CDR3 loop: CALTGDRGHHYGYTF. The CDR3 nucleotides are TGTGCCCTCACCGGGGACAGGGGGCATCACTATGGCTACACCTTC.

This clonotype was detected only a few times. V and J are TRBV5-4 and TRBJ2-4; D is tentatively TRBD1 or TRBD2 (5 bases each). Trimming pared 4 bases from V and 5 bases from J, leaving 10 bases between. This CDR3 region has 13 residues. Germline V gene lookup returns CDR1 SGHNT and CDR2 YYREEE (reference sequence). The CDR3 nucleotides are TGTGCCAGCAGCCTCGGGACGGAAAACATTCAGTACTTC. It encodes CASSLGTENIQYF.

J is TRBJ1-4 and V is TRBV2; D call uncertain. Trimming stripped 3 bases from V and 6 bases from J, with 2 bases between. The CDR3 extends over 11 amino acids. CDR1 is SNHLY and CDR2 is FYNNEI in the germline V gene. The CDR3 DNA reads TGTGCCAGCAGTGAGCATGAAAAACTGTTTTTT. Protein: CASSEHEKLFF.

This clonotype appeared a few times. The rearrangement links TRBV29-1 to TRBJ2-7; 7 nucleotides line up with TRBD1. Losses at the gene ends were 4 bases for V and 5 bases for J; bases not matched to a gene: 5. The CDR3 totals 12 residues. Germline CDR1 SQVTM, CDR2 ANQGSEA. The CDR3 DNA is TGCAGCGTTGTTATAGGGGGCGACGAGCAGTACTTC. This translates into CSVVIGGDEQYF.

This clonotype was seen more than once but under ten times. In DNA, the CDR3 is TGTGCCAGCAGCTCCCCAACCCTTAGCGGGGGGGCGGAGACCCAGTACTTC. This gives the protein CASSSPTLSGGAETQYF. V gene TRBV7-8 combines with J gene TRBJ2-5, with 11 nucleotides matching TRBD2. This CDR3 region has 17 residues. Germline V gene data show CDR1 as SGHVS and CDR2 as FQNEAQ. The V and J ends lost 4 bases and 5 bases, in that order; junction bases with no gene match: 12.

This chain links TRBV7-9 with TRBJ1-2, with 11 nucleotides matching TRBD1. V gave up 2 bases and J gave up 7 bases; unmatched junction bases: 6. CDR1 is SEHNR, CDR2 FQNEAQ, per germline (reference sequence). CDR3 length equals 15 residues. CDR3 amino acids: CASSLTDRGQLGYTF. The CDR3 nucleotides are TGTGCCAGCAGCTTAACGGACAGGGGGCAGCTTGGCTACACCTTC.

CDR3 region: CAWRMGSGSKAFF. CDR3 in DNA: TGTGCCTGGAGGATGGGTTCAGGCAGTAAAGCTTTCTTT. This chain links TRBV30 with TRBJ1-1; D remains unclear. Germline values: CDR1 GTSNPN, CDR2 SVGIG (reference sequence). Trimming took 3 bases from V and 9 from J, leaving 17 bases between them. The CDR3 has 13 residues. The full variable domain, rest sourced from reference TRBV30 and TRBJ1-1, is SQTIHQWPATLVQPVGSPLSLECTVEGTSNPNLYWYRQAAGRGLQLLFYSVGIGQISSEVPQNLSASRPQDRQFILSSKKLLLSDSGFYLCAWRMGSGSKAFFGQGTRLTVV.

Ten or more counts support this clonotype. The rearrangement uses TRBV4-1 and TRBJ2-5; D is unclear. The germline V gene encodes CDR1 MGHRA and CDR2 YSYEKL. Trimming left V 5 bases short and J 5 bases short, with 15 bases between. The CDR3 extends over 14 amino acids. The CDR3 DNA follows: TGCGCCAGCAGCGCCTGGGTGGCAGGCGAGACCCAGTACTTC. Amino acid sequence: CASSAWVAGETQYF.

This clonotype was seen more than once but under ten times. The rearrangement joins TRBV6-1 to TRBJ1-1; D is unclear. Germline CDR1 MNHNS, CDR2 SASEGT. Trimming took 11 bases from V and 1 from J, leaving 11 bases between them. The CDR3 consists of 12 residues. CDR3 amino acids: CAGRMGNTEAFF. In nucleotides, the CDR3 is TGTGCCGGGAGGATGGGGAACACTGAAGCTTTCTTT.

Only a few counts were recorded for this clonotype. The chain recombines TRBV20-1 with TRBJ2-5, with D unresolved. The germline V gene has CDR1 DFQATT and CDR2 SNEGSKA (reference sequence). The CDR3 has 10 amino acids. Trimming removed 6 bases at V and 2 bases at J, with 4 bases between. The CDR3: CSALQETQYF. The CDR3, as DNA: TGCAGTGCCTTACAAGAGACCCAGTACTTC.

The gene calls are TRBV28 and TRBJ2-7; D perhaps matches TRBD1 (5 bases). The V end lost 5 bases, the J end lost 2 bases, and 16 bases lay between the germline ends. CDR3 length: 15 amino acids. Germline V lookup: CDR1 MDHEN, CDR2 SYDVKM. CDR3 bases: TGTGCCAGCAGTCCCCGCCGCCAGGGAACCTACGAGCAGTACGTC. Translated: CASSPRRQGTYEQYV.

This clonotype was detected only a few times. The chain couples TRBV9 to TRBJ2-5; D is perhaps TRBD1 (6 bases). The CDR3 sequence is 13 residues long. Germline-derived CDR1 and CDR2 are SGDLS and YYNGEE. V was cut by 3 bases and J by 2 bases, with 8 bases left in between. CDR3 sequence reads: CASSAGQQETQYF. Here the CDR3 DNA reads TGTGCCAGCAGCGCCGGACAGCAAGAGACCCAGTACTTC.

The rearrangement joins TRBV2 to TRBJ1-6, with 10 bases lining up with TRBD1. This CDR3 comprises 14 residues. Germline trimming cut 7 bases from V and 10 bases from J; bases unmatched to any gene: 7. CDR1 is SNHLY, CDR2 FYNNEI, per germline. The CDR3 reads CASNIRDRGSPLHF. The CDR3 nucleotides read TGTGCCAGCAATATCCGGGACAGGGGATCACCCCTCCACTTT.

The chain links TRBV5-1 to TRBJ1-2; D is undetermined. In germline, CDR1 is SGHRS, CDR2 YFSETQ. The CDR3 covers 13 residues. Trimming took off 1 base at V and 8 bases at J, with 12 bases between the two ends. CDR3 nucleotide sequence: TGCGCCAGCAGCTTGAACGGGGTGGAGGGCTACACCTTC. It yields the protein CASSLNGVEGYTF. Supplemented by reference TRBV5-1 and TRBJ1-2, the full variable domain reads KAGVTQTPRYLIKTRGQQVTLSCSPISGHRSVSWYQQTPGQGLQFLFEYFSETQRNKGNFPGRFSGRQFSNSRSEMNVSTLELGDSALYLCASSLNGVEGYTFGSGTRLTVV.

This clonotype was recorded a few times. This chain joins TRBV4-1 and TRBJ1-6; D is possibly TRBD1 (5 bases). Trimming cost V 5 bases and J 6 bases, with 20 bases left between them. The CDR3 has 17 amino acids. Germline V gives CDR1 MGHRA, CDR2 YSYEKL. CDR3 residues: CASSAPSRRDGNSPLHF. The DNA for the CDR3 is TGCGCCAGCAGCGCCCCTTCTAGGAGGGACGGTAATTCACCCCTCCACTTT.

The rearrangement joins TRBV5-5 to TRBJ2-5; D might be TRBD2 (5 bases). This CDR3 contains 15 residues. Germline V gives CDR1 SGHKS, CDR2 YYEKEE (reference sequence). The germline V and J ends were trimmed by 4 bases and 0 bases, with 13 bases remaining between them. Here the CDR3 DNA reads TGTGCCAGCAGCCTGGCGGGCAGCTACCAAGAGACCCAGTACTTC. Translating gives CASSLAGSYQETQYF.